These 7 T cell receptor beta chains were all obtained from the same sample, sequenced in a study of read filtering for tumor transcriptome and immune sequencing. The library was built from 400 to 500 ng RNA with molecular barcoded adaptors for alpha/delta and beta/gamma chains. Each CDR3 protein gets one entry after TCRdb re-called the reads with MiXCR. The sample yields about 86,000 distinct CDR3 sequences, 9% to 15% seen once. Input material: a population of CD138-negative cells sorted from bone marrow. The receptors shown here come from a donor at least 40 years old with multiple myeloma.

In this sample, this clonotype turned up many times. The chain employs TRBV12-3 or TRBV12-4 and TRBJ2-7, with 8 bases matching TRBD1. The CDR3 is 13 amino acids. V gave up 0 bases and J gave up 12 bases; unmatched junction bases: 7. CDR3: CASSLAGTGGWYF. In DNA form, the CDR3 reads TGTGCCAGCAGTTTAGCCGGGACAGGAGGGTGGTACTTC.

V usage is TRBV5-5 and J usage is TRBJ2-1, with 11 bases fitting TRBD1. CDR3 size: 14 residues. The J segment lost 5 bases and the V segment lost 5 bases, leaving 3 bases of the junction unmatched. The germline gives CDR1 SGHKS, CDR2 YYEKEE (reference sequence). Here the CDR3 DNA reads TGTGCCAGCAGAAGGACAGGGGGCCACAATGAGCAGTTCTTC. Its translation: CASRRTGGHNEQFF. The variable domain in full, with the rest retrieved from reference TRBV5-5 and TRBJ2-1, is DAGVTQSPTHLIKTRGQQVTLRCSPISGHKSVSWYQQVLGQGPQFIFQYYEKEERGRGNFPDRFSARQFPNYSSELNVNALLLGDSALYLCASRRTGGHNEQFFGPGTRLTVL.

In its sample, this clonotype was seen many times. J is TRBJ2-1 and V is TRBV3-1; TRBD2 aligns across 11 bases. Trimming at V came to 4 bases and at J to 1 base, leaving 18 bases not matched to a gene. The CDR3 loop spans 21 amino acids. CDR1 and CDR2 (germline): LGHDT, YNNKEL (reference sequence). The DNA of the CDR3 is TGTGCCAGCAGCCTCCTTCCGGGACTAGCGGAGAACCGACGGTCCTACAATGAGCAGTTCTTC. Its translation: CASSLLPGLAENRRSYNEQFF.

This clonotype was seen repeatedly, ten times or more. Here the CDR3 reads CAISASGASTDTQYF. The CDR3 region has the DNA TGTGCCATCAGTGCTAGCGGGGCTAGCACAGATACGCAGTATTTT. This rearrangement joins TRBV10-3 to TRBJ2-3; TRBD2 agrees at 9 bases. Germline loops: CDR1 ENHRY, CDR2 SYGVKD. J was trimmed by 0 bases and V by 4 bases; bases with no gene match: 2. This CDR3 is 15 amino acids long.

This clonotype occurred many times. The chain combines TRBV11-3 with TRBJ2-3; tentatively, D is TRBD2 (6 bases). CDR1 is SGHNT and CDR2 is YENEEA in the germline V gene. Trimming shortened V by 3 bases and J by 0 bases, and 10 bases separated the two germline ends. The CDR3 loop spans 15 amino acids. The CDR3 DNA reads TGTGCCAGCAGCTTTGATAGCGGAAGCACAGATACGCAGTATTTT. It translates to CASSFDSGSTDTQYF. Full variable domain (remainder filled in from reference TRBV11-3 and TRBJ2-3): EAGVVQSPRYKIIEKKQPVAFWCNPISGHNTLYWYLQNLGQGPELLIRYENEEAVDDSQLPKDRFSAERLKGVDSTLKIQPAELGDSAVYLCASSFDSGSTDTQYFGPGTRLTVL.

As for this clonotype: This may come from a read error, since a much larger clone is one base off. The V call is TRBV21-1, the J call TRBJ2-1; the listed D gene, TRBD2, was not tested against the DNA. TRBV21-1 represents a pseudogene. The CDR3 has 14 amino acids. This CDR3 reads CASSYRLAYNEQFF. CDR3 DNA sequence: TGTGCCAGCAGCTACCGACTAGCTTACAATGAGCAGTTCTTC.

This clonotype came up many times. The V and J genes are TRBV30 and TRBJ1-5; possible D gene TRBD1, 5 bases. The CDR3 loop spans 14 amino acids. Germline CDR1 reads GTSNPN; CDR2 reads SVGIG (reference sequence). Between the trimmed V and J ends, which lost 5 bases and 1 base, there was a span of 12 bases. CDR3 amino acids: CAWEGPGSNQPQHF. As DNA, the CDR3 is TGTGCCTGGGAGGGACCTGGAAGCAATCAGCCCCAGCATTTT.